The rows below give T cell receptor beta chains drawn from one sample of a study of T cells in Graves' hyperthyroidism and ophthalmopathy. One entry per CDR3 protein, called by TCRdb with MiXCR from the multiplex PCR reads. The sample shows 400,000 to 600,000 distinct CDR3 sequences, around 20% of them seen only once. Sequenced material: blood. These receptors were obtained from a man aged 18 to 30 with Graves' hyperthyroidism. Each CDR3 is given with its conserved first and last residue. A D gene is named only where the DNA matches it firmly. Rows may omit the clone size; those that give it use once, few, many or a size class.

v_gene	abundance	d_gene	j_gene	len	CDR3nt	CDR3aa
TRBV2	many	-	TRBJ1-2	14	TGTGCCAGCAGTCCCGCCGGGACCGCCCGGGGCTACACCTTC	CASSPAGTARGYTF
TRBV28	many	-	TRBJ2-7	14	TGTGCCAGCAGTTTCGGCAGATGGGGCTCCGAGCAGTACTTC	CASSFGRWGSEQYF
TRBV12-3/TRBV12-4	few	-	TRBJ1-2	14	TGTGCCAGCAGTTTAGGGGCAGAGTTCTATGGCTACACCTTC	CASSLGAEFYGYTF
TRBV2	many	-	TRBJ2-2	14	TGTGCCACCCAGGGACCGCGGAACACCGGGGAGCTGTTTTTT	CATQGPRNTGELFF
TRBV20-1	few	TRBD2	TRBJ2-7	16	TGCAGTGCTAGAGATCGGGGACTAGCGGGTTACTACGAGCAGTACTTC	CSARDRGLAGYYEQYF
TRBV3-1	many	TRBD1	TRBJ1-1	12	TGTGCCAGCAGCCCGGACAGGGGGCAAGCTTTCTTT	CASSPDRGQAFF
TRBV18	many	-	TRBJ1-1	13	TGTGCCAGCTCGCTTGGACAGAACGGTGAAGCTTTCTTT	CASSLGQNGEAFF
TRBV28	-	TRBD2	TRBJ2-7	15	TGTGCCAGCACGAATAGCGGGAGGGGACTTGGGGAGCAGTACTTC	CASTNSGRGLGEQYF
TRBV12-3/TRBV12-4	many	-	TRBJ2-4	17	TGTGCCAGCAGTTTAAGTGGAGGTAACGTGCCCAAAAACATTCAGTACTTC	CASSLSGGNVPKNIQYF
TRBV20-1	few	-	TRBJ1-5	14	TGCAGTGCTAGTCGGGGGTCTAGCAATCAGCCCCAGCATTTT	CSASRGSSNQPQHF
TRBV6-1	-	TRBD1	TRBJ1-2	14	TGTGCCAGCACAGCGGACAGGGAATACTATGGCTACACCTTC	CASTADREYYGYTF
TRBV6-2/TRBV6-3	-	-	TRBJ2-5	14	TGTGCCAGCAGTTACGGTCAGACGCAAGAGACCCAGTACTTC	CASSYGQTQETQYF
TRBV3-1	few	-	TRBJ1-3	14	TGTGCCAGCAGCCATGGGTTACGGGGCAACACCATATATTTT	CASSHGLRGNTIYF
TRBV11-2	many	-	TRBJ2-4	14	TGTGCCAGCAGCTTAGAGGGGGCCATAAACATTCAGTACTTC	CASSLEGAINIQYF
TRBV2	few	-	TRBJ2-2	14	TGTGCCACCCTACTTGCGAGAAGTCCCGGGGAGCTGTTTTTT	CATLLARSPGELFF
TRBV27	-	-	TRBJ2-2	15	TGTGCCACCAAGGAGGGGTCAGTGGGCACCGGGGAGCTGTTTTTT	CATKEGSVGTGELFF
TRBV29-1	many	-	TRBJ2-4	13	TGCAGCGTTGACGGATTGCCCAAAAACATTCAGTACTTC	CSVDGLPKNIQYF
TRBV27	-	TRBD2	TRBJ2-5	16	TGTGCCAGCAGTTTATGGTCTAGCGGGAGGAGAGAGACCCAGTACTTC	CASSLWSSGRRETQYF
TRBV7-2	many	-	TRBJ2-6	15	TGTGCCAGCAGCTTAGCAGGGTTCGGGGCCAACGTCCTGACTTTC	CASSLAGFGANVLTF
TRBV7-9	-	-	TRBJ1-2	14	TGTGCCAGCAGCTCTATACAGACTAACTATGGCTACACCTTC	CASSSIQTNYGYTF
TRBV7-9	once	-	TRBJ2-5	16	TGTGCCAGCAGCACCAGGGGACGGGTAAACCAAGAGACCCAGTACTTC	CASSTRGRVNQETQYF
TRBV7-8	-	TRBD1	TRBJ1-5	16	TGTGCCAGCAGCGCACTCGACAGGGTTAGCAATCAGCCCCAGCATTTT	CASSALDRVSNQPQHF
TRBV11-1	-	TRBD1	TRBJ2-7	17	TGTGCCAGCAGCTCCCCCCCCGCGGGACAGGGGATCCACGAGCAGTACTTC	CASSSPPAGQGIHEQYF
TRBV7-2	many	TRBD2	TRBJ2-7	14	TGTGCCAGCAGTCTGACTAGCGTACCCTACGAGCAGTACTTC	CASSLTSVPYEQYF
TRBV10-3	-	-	TRBJ1-2	14	TGTGCCATCAGTGAAGTCGGGTCTAAGAATGGCTACACCTTC	CAISEVGSKNGYTF
TRBV6-1	many	-	TRBJ1-5	13	TGTGCCAGCGGTGATCTGGGCAATCAGCCCCAGCATTTT	CASGDLGNQPQHF
TRBV28	-	-	TRBJ1-5	14	TGTGCCAGCAGTTTACTTCCGGGTAATCAGCCCCAGCATTTT	CASSLLPGNQPQHF
TRBV20-1	many	-	TRBJ1-5	15	TGCAGTGCTTACCCACTTGGGGGGGTCGGTCAGCCCCAGCATTTT	CSAYPLGGVGQPQHF
TRBV11-3	many	-	TRBJ1-1	13	TGTGCCAGCAGCTTAAGTCTTAGCACTGAAGCTTTCTTT	CASSLSLSTEAFF
TRBV2	many	-	TRBJ1-5	12	TGTGCCAGCACGGGGCCTGGTCAGCCCCAGCATTTT	CASTGPGQPQHF
TRBV4-1	-	TRBD1	TRBJ1-2	18	TGCGCCAGCAGCCAAGAGGGGGCGGGGACAGGATTTATTTATGGCTACACCTTC	CASSQEGAGTGFIYGYTF
TRBV6-5	-	TRBD2	TRBJ2-7	15	TGTGCCAGCAGTTACGGGACTAGCGCGACCTACGAGCAGTACTTC	CASSYGTSATYEQYF
TRBV12-3/TRBV12-4	-	-	TRBJ2-7	14	TGTGCCAGCAGCCTCCCTGACACTTCCTACGAGCAGTACTTC	CASSLPDTSYEQYF
TRBV5-1	-	-	TRBJ2-7	15	TGCGCCAGCAGCTTGGTCCTAACAGGAGGAAACGAGCAGTACTTC	CASSLVLTGGNEQYF
TRBV6-2/TRBV6-3	-	-	TRBJ2-5	15	TGTGCCAGCAGTTACACCCAGCGACCAAGAGAGACCCAGTACTTC	CASSYTQRPRETQYF
TRBV15	many	TRBD1	TRBJ1-2	15	TGTGCCACCAGCTTTGACAGGGGCGCGAACTATGGCTACACCTTC	CATSFDRGANYGYTF
TRBV19	many	TRBD1	TRBJ1-5	14	TGTGCCAGTAGTATGCTGACAGGGCCCCAGCCCCAGCATTTT	CASSMLTGPQPQHF
TRBV5-1	few	-	TRBJ2-7	15	TGCGCCAGCAGCTTGTTGGGGGGCGGTTCCTACGAGCACTACTTC	CASSLLGGGSYEHYF
TRBV5-1	-	-	TRBJ1-1	15	TGCGCCAGCAGCTTGGTCAGGGCCGCGAACACTGGAGCTTTCTTT	CASSLVRAANTGAFF
TRBV3-1	few	-	TRBJ2-7	14	TGTGCCAGCAGCCAAGGACTAGAGTCCTACGAGCAGTACTTC	CASSQGLESYEQYF
TRBV2	many	-	TRBJ2-5	15	TGTGCCAGCAGTGCCCCAGGGGGGGCCAGGGAGACCCAGTACTTC	CASSAPGGARETQYF
TRBV11-1	many	-	TRBJ2-6	18	TGTGCCAGCAGCTTCCAACCGGGACCGAACTCTGGGGCCAACGTCCTGACTTTC	CASSFQPGPNSGANVLTF
TRBV20-1	-	TRBD2	TRBJ2-5	15	TGCAGTGCGCATCCCGGGACTAGCGGGGGAAAGACCCAGTACTTC	CSAHPGTSGGKTQYF
TRBV12-3/TRBV12-4	many	-	TRBJ1-5	15	TGTGCCAGCAGTTTATATCGGGACAGCAATCAGCCCCAGCATTTT	CASSLYRDSNQPQHF
TRBV11-2	-	-	TRBJ2-5	13	TGTGCCAGCAGCCTCCAGGGTTTAGAGACCCAGTACTTC	CASSLQGLETQYF
TRBV30	many	-	TRBJ1-3	12	TGTGCCTGGAGTTCCTCTCCCCACACCATATATTTT	CAWSSSPHTIYF
TRBV4-1	few	-	TRBJ2-2	18	TGCGCCAGCAGCCGCAAAGGCGGTCAGGGGGGGGGCACCGGGGAGCTGTTTTTT	CASSRKGGQGGGTGELFF
TRBV4-1	few	TRBD1	TRBJ2-7	16	TGCGCCAGCAGCCAAGCGGCATGGGACAGGATCCACGAGCAGTACTTC	CASSQAAWDRIHEQYF
TRBV6-1	few	-	TRBJ2-7	13	TGTGCCAGCAGAAACGGATTTTGGAACGAGCAGTACTTC	CASRNGFWNEQYF
TRBV13	few	-	TRBJ1-3	15	TGTGCCAGCAGCTTAGGGCCAGGTGGAGGAAACACCATATATTTT	CASSLGPGGGNTIYF
TRBV6-1	many	-	TRBJ1-1	13	TGTGCCGGCAGTGAAGCGCGTGTCCTCGAAGCTTTCTTT	CAGSEARVLEAFF
TRBV6-1	few	TRBD1	TRBJ2-5	14	TGTGCCAGCAGTCCTGACAGGGTACGAGGGACCCAGTACTTC	CASSPDRVRGTQYF